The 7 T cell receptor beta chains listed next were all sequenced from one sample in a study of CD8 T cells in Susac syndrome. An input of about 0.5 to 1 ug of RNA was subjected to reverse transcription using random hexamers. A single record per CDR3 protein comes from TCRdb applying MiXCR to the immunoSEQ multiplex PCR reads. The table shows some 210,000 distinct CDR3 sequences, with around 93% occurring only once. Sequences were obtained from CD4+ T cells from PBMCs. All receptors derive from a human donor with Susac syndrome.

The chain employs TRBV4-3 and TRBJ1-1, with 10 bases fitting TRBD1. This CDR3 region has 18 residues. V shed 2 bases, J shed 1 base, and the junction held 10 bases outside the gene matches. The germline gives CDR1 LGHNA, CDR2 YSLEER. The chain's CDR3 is CASSQTNRDRGGNTEAFF. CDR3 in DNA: TGCGCCAGCAGCCAAACTAACCGGGACAGGGGAGGGAACACTGAAGCTTTCTTT.

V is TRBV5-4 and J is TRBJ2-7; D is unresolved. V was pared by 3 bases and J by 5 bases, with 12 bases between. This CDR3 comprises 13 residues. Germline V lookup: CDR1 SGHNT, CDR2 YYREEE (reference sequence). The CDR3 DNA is TGTGCCAGCAGCTCCATGCGGTTCCACGAGCAGTACTTC. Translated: CASSSMRFHEQYF.

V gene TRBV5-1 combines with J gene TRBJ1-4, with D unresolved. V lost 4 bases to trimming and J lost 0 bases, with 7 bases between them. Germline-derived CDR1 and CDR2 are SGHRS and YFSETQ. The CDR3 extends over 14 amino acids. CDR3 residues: CASSRAATNEKLFF. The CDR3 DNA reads TGCGCCAGCAGCCGGGCTGCAACTAATGAAAAACTGTTTTTT. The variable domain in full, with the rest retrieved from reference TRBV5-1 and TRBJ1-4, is KAGVTQTPRYLIKTRGQQVTLSCSPISGHRSVSWYQQTPGQGLQFLFEYFSETQRNKGNFPGRFSGRQFSNSRSEMNVSTLELGDSALYLCASSRAATNEKLFFGSGTQLSVL.

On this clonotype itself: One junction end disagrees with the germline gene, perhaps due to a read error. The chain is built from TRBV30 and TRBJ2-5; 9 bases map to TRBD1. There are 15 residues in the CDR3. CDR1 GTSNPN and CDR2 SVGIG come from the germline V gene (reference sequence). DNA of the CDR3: TGTGCCTGGAGTGTATGGAGGGACAGGGAAGACACCCAGTACTTC. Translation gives CAWSVWRDREDTQYF.

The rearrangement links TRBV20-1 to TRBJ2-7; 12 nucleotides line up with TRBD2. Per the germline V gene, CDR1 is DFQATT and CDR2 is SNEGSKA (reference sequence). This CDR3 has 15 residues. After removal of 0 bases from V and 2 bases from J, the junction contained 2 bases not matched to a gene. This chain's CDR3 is CSAREGLAGPYEQYF. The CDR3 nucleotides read TGCAGTGCTAGAGAGGGACTAGCGGGCCCCTACGAGCAGTACTTC.

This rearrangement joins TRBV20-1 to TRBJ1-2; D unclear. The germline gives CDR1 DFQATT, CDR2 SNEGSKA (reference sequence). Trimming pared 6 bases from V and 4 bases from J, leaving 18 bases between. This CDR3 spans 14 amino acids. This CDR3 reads CSAPPSLIGYGYTF. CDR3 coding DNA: TGCAGTGCCCCCCCAAGCCTCATCGGCTATGGCTACACCTTC.

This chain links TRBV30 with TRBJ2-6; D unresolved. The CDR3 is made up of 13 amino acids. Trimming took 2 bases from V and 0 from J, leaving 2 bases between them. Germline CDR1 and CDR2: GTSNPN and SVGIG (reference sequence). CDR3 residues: CAWSFSGANVLTF. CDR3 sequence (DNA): TGTGCCTGGAGTTTCTCTGGGGCCAACGTCCTGACTTTC.